This T cell receptor beta chain was documented in a study of cytomegalovirus exposure and HLA in healthy donors. Overall study findings and caveats: Among the sequence variants, a highly shared cluster was likely an artifact of sequencing. Reportedly, a later analysis found an Asian-associated ancestry cluster had fewer N-insertions than the roughly 700-donor mean. Specific recognition of CMV antigens was confirmed in vitro for a few chains (all CMV-associated). HLA-A and HLA-B allele assignments for most subjects were reportedly predicted accurately using TCR beta sequences.

CDR3 size: 13 residues. V was shortened by 5 bases and J by 2 bases, with 9 bases between the two germline ends. Germline CDR1 SGHTA, CDR2 FQGNSA. With 60 Vbeta and 13 Jbeta primers, the PCR was carried out. This table comes from immunoSEQ multiplex PCR, and its TCRdb copy is limited to in-frame clones, with some not included. The table includes tens of thousands of clones, approximately 80% detected once. About this clone: The antigen is unknown.

Sequencing was carried out using PBMCs. This TCR came from a man aged 45-65 years in good health and CMV-seronegative. V usage is TRBV7-2 and J usage is TRBJ1-1, with D maybe TRBD1 (6 bases). CDR3 nucleotide sequence: TGTGCCAGCAGCCTGGACAGTAACACTGAAGCTTTCTTT. Translating it yields CASSLDSNTEAFF.